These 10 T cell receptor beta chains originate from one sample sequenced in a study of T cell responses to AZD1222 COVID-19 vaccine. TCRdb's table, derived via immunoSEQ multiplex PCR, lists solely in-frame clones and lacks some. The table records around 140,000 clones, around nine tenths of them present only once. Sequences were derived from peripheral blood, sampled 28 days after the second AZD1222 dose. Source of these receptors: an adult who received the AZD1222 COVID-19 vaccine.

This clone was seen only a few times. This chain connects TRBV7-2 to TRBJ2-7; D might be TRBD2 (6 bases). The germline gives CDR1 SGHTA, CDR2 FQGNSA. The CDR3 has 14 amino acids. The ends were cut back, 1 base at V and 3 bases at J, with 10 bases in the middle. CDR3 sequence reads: CASSLGASDYEQYF. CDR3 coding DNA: TGTGCCAGCAGCTTAGGGGCTAGCGACTACGAGCAGTACTTC.

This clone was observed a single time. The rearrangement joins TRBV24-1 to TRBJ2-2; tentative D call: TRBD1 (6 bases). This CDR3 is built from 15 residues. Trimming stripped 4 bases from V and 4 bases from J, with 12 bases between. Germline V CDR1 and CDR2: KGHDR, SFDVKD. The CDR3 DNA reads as TGTGCCACCAGTGACCCCAGGGGAAGCACCGGGGAGCTGTTTTTT. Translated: CATSDPRGSTGELFF.

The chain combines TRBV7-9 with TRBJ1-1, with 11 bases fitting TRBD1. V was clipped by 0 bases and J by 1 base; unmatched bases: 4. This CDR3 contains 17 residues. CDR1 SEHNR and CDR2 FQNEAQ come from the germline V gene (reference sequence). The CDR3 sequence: CASSLAQGTGGNTEAFF. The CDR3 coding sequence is TGTGCCAGCAGCTTAGCGCAGGGGACAGGGGGGAACACTGAAGCTTTCTTT.

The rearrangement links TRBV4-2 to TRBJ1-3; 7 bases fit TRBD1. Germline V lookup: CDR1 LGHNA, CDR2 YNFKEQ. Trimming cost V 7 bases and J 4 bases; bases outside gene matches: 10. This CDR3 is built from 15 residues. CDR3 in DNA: TGTGCCAGCACCTTGGAGAGGGGGCAAGGAAACACCATATATTTT. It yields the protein CASTLERGQGNTIYF.

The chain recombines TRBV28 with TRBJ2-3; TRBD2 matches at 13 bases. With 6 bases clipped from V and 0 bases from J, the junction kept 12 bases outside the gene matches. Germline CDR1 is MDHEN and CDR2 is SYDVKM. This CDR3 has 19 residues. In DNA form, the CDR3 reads TGTGCCAGCAGCCCTAGGACTAGCGGGAGTTTGGCTAGCACAGATACGCAGTATTTT. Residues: CASSPRTSGSLASTDTQYF.

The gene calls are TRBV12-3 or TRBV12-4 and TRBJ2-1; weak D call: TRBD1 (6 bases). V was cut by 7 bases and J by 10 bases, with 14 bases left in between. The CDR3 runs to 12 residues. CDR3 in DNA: TGTGCCAGCAACCAGGGGTTTGGCGAGCAGTTCTTC. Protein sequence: CASNQGFGEQFF.

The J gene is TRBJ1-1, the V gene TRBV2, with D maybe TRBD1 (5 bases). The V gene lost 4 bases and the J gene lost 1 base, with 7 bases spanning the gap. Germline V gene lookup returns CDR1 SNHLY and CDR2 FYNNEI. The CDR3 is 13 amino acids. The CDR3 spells CASSGQWNTEAFF. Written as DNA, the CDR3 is TGTGCCAGCAGTGGACAGTGGAACACTGAAGCTTTCTTT.

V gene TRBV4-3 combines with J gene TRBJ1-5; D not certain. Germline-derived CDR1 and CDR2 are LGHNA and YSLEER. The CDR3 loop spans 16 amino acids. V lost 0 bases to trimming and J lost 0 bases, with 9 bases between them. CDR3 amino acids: CASSQDSWNSNQPQHF. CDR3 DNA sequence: TGCGCCAGCAGCCAAGATAGTTGGAATAGCAATCAGCCCCAGCATTTT.

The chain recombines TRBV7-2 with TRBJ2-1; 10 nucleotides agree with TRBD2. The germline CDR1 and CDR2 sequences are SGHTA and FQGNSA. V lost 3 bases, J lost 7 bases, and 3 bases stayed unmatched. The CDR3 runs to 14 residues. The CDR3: CASSFSGGLNEQFF. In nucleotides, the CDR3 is TGTGCCAGCAGCTTTAGCGGGGGGTTAAATGAGCAGTTCTTC.

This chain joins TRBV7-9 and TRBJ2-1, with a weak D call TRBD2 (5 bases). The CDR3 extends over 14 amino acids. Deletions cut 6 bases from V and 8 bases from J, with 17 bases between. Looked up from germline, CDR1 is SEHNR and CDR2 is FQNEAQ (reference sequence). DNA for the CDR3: TGTGCCAGCAGTTTAAACCGGGGTAACGATGAGCAGTTCTTC. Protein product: CASSLNRGNDEQFF.